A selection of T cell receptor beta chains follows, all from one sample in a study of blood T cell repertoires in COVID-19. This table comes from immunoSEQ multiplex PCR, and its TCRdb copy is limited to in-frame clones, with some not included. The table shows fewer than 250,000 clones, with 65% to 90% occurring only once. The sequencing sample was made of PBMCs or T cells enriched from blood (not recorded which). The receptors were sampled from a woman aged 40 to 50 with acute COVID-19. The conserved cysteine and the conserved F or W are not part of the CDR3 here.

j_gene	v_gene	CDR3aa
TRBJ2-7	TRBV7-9	ASSVPGLAGESPSYEQY
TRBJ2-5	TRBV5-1	ASSLRGRLAGGGEETQY
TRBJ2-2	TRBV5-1	ASSLVGGRTGELF
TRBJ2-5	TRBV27	ASSKRQGETQY
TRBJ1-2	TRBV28	ASTLGRLGYT
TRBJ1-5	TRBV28	ASRGQGGRYSNQPQH
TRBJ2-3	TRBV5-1	ASSSGYYGTDTQY
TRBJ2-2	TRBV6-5	ASSSGRANTGELF
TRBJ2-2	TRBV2	ASMAGDTGELF
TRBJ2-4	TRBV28	ASSRIAEAQY
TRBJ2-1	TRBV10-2	ASHSGQTYNEQF
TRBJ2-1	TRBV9	ASSVATAGGYEQF
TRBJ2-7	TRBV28	ASTGSYEQY
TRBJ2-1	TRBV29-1	SVAGRPGLAGYPYNEQF
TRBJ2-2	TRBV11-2	ASSFGQGPGELF
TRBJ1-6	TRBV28	ASSFSGGGGSPLH
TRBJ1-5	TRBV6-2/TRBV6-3	ASSSFADRTSNQPQH
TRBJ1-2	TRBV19	ASIRLGTANYGYT
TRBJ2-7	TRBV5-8	ASSLWRPGGYEQY
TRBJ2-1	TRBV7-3	ASSLSGYNEQF
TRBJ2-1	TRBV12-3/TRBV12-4	ASSPGRAHEQF
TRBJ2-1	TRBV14	ASSNQAYNEQF
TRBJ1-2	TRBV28	ASRLSGVTYGYT
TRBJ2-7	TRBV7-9	ASSQGLTGSSYEQY
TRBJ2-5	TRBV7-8	ASSPKLGGNQETQY
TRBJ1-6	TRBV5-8	ASSLAGKANSPLH
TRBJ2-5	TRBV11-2	ASSLARGPRETQY
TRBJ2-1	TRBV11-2	ASPEEF
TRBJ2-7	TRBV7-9	ASSSGQGAAYEQY
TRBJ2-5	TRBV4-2	ASSQDRTTKETQY